This T cell receptor beta chain appears in the sequencing data of a study of cytomegalovirus exposure and HLA in healthy donors. Findings and caveats of the study: HLA alleles were associated with roughly 17,000 TCR beta sequences in a later analysis at 0.05 false discovery rate.

This CDR3 spans 15 amino acids. V lost 1 base and J 0 bases, leaving 9 bases between the germline ends. Germline-derived CDR1 and CDR2 are SGHTA and FQGNSA. Notes on this clone: Its antigen is undetermined.

13 Jbeta primers and 60 Vbeta primers were used for the PCR. Clones were read by immunoSEQ multiplex PCR, and TCRdb kept only the in-frame ones, dropping some. The sample includes under 55,000 clones, around 72% seen only once; the top ten take 2.5% to 3%. The sequence derives from a man aged 18 to 29 in good health and CMV-seronegative. What was sequenced was PBMCs. The chain joins TRBV7-2 to TRBJ1-2; no definite D call. This CDR3 is CASSLGHQTNYGYTF. The CDR3 DNA reads as TGTGCCAGCAGCTTAGGACACCAGACTAACTATGGCTACACCTTC.